These 12 T cell receptor beta chains share one sample of origin, sequenced in a study of blood T cell repertoires in COVID-19. Here immunoSEQ multiplex PCR was the method, and the copy in TCRdb shows in-frame clones only, minus some. This sample has roughly 43,000 clones, with 86% found just once. The specimen was peripheral blood. The source is a man between 60 and 75 years old with active COVID-19.

The J gene is TRBJ2-7, the V gene TRBV6-2 or TRBV6-3, with 10 nucleotides matching TRBD2. The CDR3 runs 15 residues. CDR1 and CDR2 (germline): MNHEY, SVGEGT. J gave up 3 bases and V 4 bases, and 6 bases lay outside the gene matches. The CDR3 region has the DNA TGTGCCAGCAGTTTAGGGACTAGCGATTACTACGAGCAGTACTTC. This translates into CASSLGTSDYYEQYF.

As concerns this clone: The junction departs from germline at one end; a sequencing error may be responsible. The chain couples TRBV24-1 to TRBJ2-7, with TRBD1 matching over 10 bases. Germline CDR1 and CDR2: KGHDR and SFDVKD. The CDR3 is 11 residues long. CDR3 region: CATRPGQGVHF. CDR3 bases: TGTGCCACCAGACCAGGACAGGGGGTTCACTTC.

The rearrangement uses TRBV7-3 and TRBJ2-2; no definite D call. The CDR3 runs to 13 residues. Germline CDR1 is SGHTA and CDR2 is FQGTGA. Trimming removed 4 bases at V and 4 bases at J, with 7 bases between. The CDR3 loop is CASSYTTTGELFF. The DNA of the CDR3 is TGTGCCAGCAGCTACACAACCACCGGGGAGCTGTTTTTT.

The rearrangement uses TRBV5-1 and TRBJ2-5; TRBD2 matches 7 bases. The CDR3 length is 17 residues. V lost 3 bases, J lost 0 bases, and 11 bases stayed unmatched. Per germline, CDR1 SGHRS and CDR2 YFSETQ. The CDR3 is CASSSVEGREYQETQYF. CDR3 DNA sequence: TGCGCCAGCAGCTCGGTCGAGGGGAGGGAGTACCAAGAGACCCAGTACTTC.

The V gene is TRBV28, the J gene TRBJ2-1; TRBD2 is a possible D gene (6 bases). V was trimmed by 5 bases and J by 2 bases, leaving 13 bases between them. This CDR3 comprises 15 residues. Looked up from germline, CDR1 is MDHEN and CDR2 is SYDVKM. The DNA for the CDR3 is TGTGCCAGCAGTGAGGGACTTTTAACCTACAATGAGCAGTTCTTC. Translating it yields CASSEGLLTYNEQFF.

The chain links TRBV29-1 to TRBJ2-7; TRBD1 matches 9 bases. CDR1 is SQVTM, CDR2 ANQGSEA, per germline. This CDR3 has 12 residues. V dropped 6 bases and J dropped 5; count of bases not matched to a gene: 5. The CDR3 here is CSVPGTGNEQYF. In DNA form, the CDR3 reads TGCAGCGTCCCCGGGACAGGGAACGAGCAGTACTTC.

The V gene is TRBV4-1, the J gene TRBJ2-7; a weak D match, TRBD2 (6 bases). The CDR3 contains 14 residues. V lost 4 bases and J 2 bases, leaving 12 bases between the germline ends. CDR1 MGHRA and CDR2 YSYEKL come from the germline V gene. Here the CDR3 reads CASSLPGGAYEQYF. CDR3 DNA: TGCGCCAGCAGCCTACCTGGCGGGGCCTACGAGCAGTACTTC.

The rearrangement joins TRBV12-3 or TRBV12-4 to TRBJ1-5; D uncertain. CDR3 size: 12 residues. V lost 4 bases and J lost 8, with 9 bases in between. CDR3 region: CASSSGTEPQHF. CDR3 DNA sequence: TGTGCCAGCAGTTCCGGTACAGAGCCCCAGCATTTT.

This clone was found once. The chain employs TRBV12-3 or TRBV12-4 and TRBJ2-7; TRBD1 might be the D (5 bases). V lost 3 bases to trimming and J lost 2 bases, with 8 bases between them. This CDR3 region has 13 residues. CDR3 sequence (DNA): TGTGCCAGCAGTTTTGGGGCAGCCTACGAGCAGTACTTC. This translates into CASSFGAAYEQYF.

The chain uses TRBV18 and TRBJ1-4; D is perhaps TRBD1 (5 bases). The CDR3 totals 16 residues. V was shortened by 2 bases and J by 4 bases, with 14 bases between the two germline ends. Germline lookup yields CDR1 KGHSH and CDR2 LQKENI. The CDR3 spells CASSPSGGAYNEKLFF. In nucleotides, the CDR3 is TGTGCCAGCTCACCATCGGGTGGGGCCTATAATGAAAAACTGTTTTTT. Full variable domain (rest looked up from reference TRBV18 and TRBJ1-4): NAGVMQNPRHLVRRRGQEARLRCSPMKGHSHVYWYRQLPEEGLKFMVYLQKENIIDESGMPKERFSAEFPKEGPSILRIQQVVRGDSAAYFCASSPSGGAYNEKLFFGSGTQLSVL.

The chain couples TRBV7-3 to TRBJ2-2; perhaps TRBD1 as D (5 bases). The CDR3 spans 15 residues. V dropped 2 bases and J dropped 4 bases, with 11 bases sitting between them. The germline CDR1 and CDR2 sequences are SGHTA and FQGTGA. The CDR3 is CASSLSGMSTGELFF. CDR3 nucleotide sequence: TGTGCCAGCAGCTTATCAGGGATGAGCACCGGGGAGCTGTTTTTT.

The V gene is TRBV7-3, the J gene TRBJ2-4, with D possibly matching TRBD2 (6 bases). Between the trimmed V and J ends, which lost 1 base and 0 bases, there was a span of 10 bases. Germline V gene sequence: CDR1 SGHTA, CDR2 FQGTGA. This CDR3 has 16 residues. CDR3 region: CASSLRAEGAKNIQYF. The DNA for the CDR3 is TGTGCCAGCAGCTTAAGGGCGGAGGGAGCCAAAAACATTCAGTACTTC.